This TCR beta chain emerged from a study of blood T cells in healthy people across ages (dated by TCRdb to about 2015). Regarding the complete study: In model experiments, roughly one uniquely barcoded TCR beta cDNA molecule per two T cells was captured by template switching. Using deep sequencing normalized with unique cDNA molecular identifiers, the study measured how TCR beta repertoire diversity changes with age. Four age groups were formed from the donors: young (average around 15 years), middle-aged (approximately 40), aged (around 62) and long-lived (about 80). To avoid experimental bias, donors of different ages were distributed randomly across sequencing lanes. The study analyzed two additional independent replicas of 1 million unique cDNA reads from the same blood draw for two donors, one aged 18 to 30 and one aged 80 or older. Results and caveats for the whole study, not just this receptor: Estimates of total diversity based on one million sequenced T cells were considered lower bounds and underestimates. Conclusive comparison of naive and antigen-experienced compartments was prevented by the profiling of bulk unsorted PBMCs. Observed TCR beta diversity per million T cells fell roughly linearly with age, and a significant reduction was already apparent by age roughly 40. Compared with the aged group, the long-lived group had more naive CD4+ T cells, fewer expanded clones and increased TCR diversity, a pattern suggesting age selection. There was a strong correlation between observed TCR beta diversity and the percentage of naive T cells measured by flow cytometry. Because the CMV infection status of the donors was unknown, age-related changes in expanded clonotypes may potentially have been confounded.

Details on this clonotype: What this receptor recognizes is not known. No qualities accompany the bases; no much larger clone lies one base away.

Per the germline V gene, MDHEN is the CDR1 and SYDVKM is the CDR2. The CDR3 holds 14 amino acids from the cysteine to the phenylalanine. Only the CDR3 DNA stays, 42 bases, in frame from base 1. Ends trimmed: V by 6 bases, J by 8 bases; bases unmatched to a gene: 7. Library method: 5' RACE. The data were produced on an Illumina HiSeq 2500. A second PCR of roughly 7 to 11 cycles was performed with a sample-barcoded 5' primer and a J-beta primer mix. A template-switch 5' adaptor carrying 12 random nucleotides introduced a unique molecular identifier onto each TCR beta cDNA molecule. At least 2.5 million CDR3-containing paired-end reads were obtained from each sample. First-strand cDNA synthesis was performed from all RNA using the Mint cDNA synthesis kit, with priming by a TRBC-specific oligonucleotide. All cDNA was treated with uracil-DNA glycosylase and then went through a first 18-cycle PCR with the universal primers M1SS and BC2_uni_R. The paper's data handling went like this. Each sample was normalized by randomly selecting 1 million high-quality reads, each carrying a distinct molecular identifier. Instead of being binned into consensus sequences, reads with shared molecular identifiers were discarded. MiTCR, with a Q25 quality threshold and the strictest error-elimination algorithm, was used for CDR3 identification, clonotype clustering and error correction. Lower-bound total TCR beta diversity was estimated with a nonparametric unseen species model using Euler transformation. The public reads were reprocessed in TCRdb via fastp at Q25 and MiXCR, keeping in-frame beta chains. Rows with one shared CDR3 protein collapse into an entry with the most common genes and DNA. TCRdb assigned the V and J calls; the authors' analysis was not used. This sample comprises 1.5 million to 2 million distinct CDR3 sequences, about 50% of them detected only once. Jointly, the top ten make up around 2.1% of the sample.

The roughly 42 donors, aged about 6 to 100 years, were systemically healthy Caucasian individuals from Russia. Roughly 9 milliliters of peripheral blood were drawn from each donor into EDTA-treated Vacutainer tubes. PBMCs were isolated by Ficoll-Paque density-gradient centrifugation, with at least 7 million obtained per sample. Trizol reagent was used to extract total RNA from PBMCs, with at least 6 micrograms per sample. For every donor, flow cytometry on a PBMC aliquot measured the percentage of naive CD45RAhigh/CD27high T cells. The chain is assembled from TRBV28 and TRBJ2-1; 10 bases in the middle match TRBD1. The TCR sequence derives from a middle-aged woman in good health. Sequences were obtained from blood. Read as DNA, the sequence is TGTGCCAGCAGCCCGGGACAGGGGTGGTATGAGCAGTTCTTC. Its protein reads: CASSPGQGWYEQFF.